The source of this T cell receptor beta chain is a study of shared clonotypes between healthy human individuals. Findings and caveats of the study: In having few donors, the study represented limited genetic and exposure-history diversity. Rarefaction curves obtained for sorted subsets showed sequencing incomplete despite large depth.

The assay was immunoSEQ multiplex PCR, and TCRdb's table has in-frame clones only and misses some. The sample shows approximately 2,000,000 clones, around 93% of them seen only once. As to this clone: What it recognizes is unknown.

Naive CD8 isolation took CD45RO-negative cells positively selected for CCR7 and excluded terminally differentiated effector memory CD45RA+ cells. Germline trimming cut 5 bases from V and 6 bases from J; bases unmatched to any gene: 9. The CDR3 has 16 amino acids. Germline CDR1 and CDR2: MNHEY and SMNVEV (reference sequence). The rearrangement uses TRBV27 and TRBJ2-7; 14 bases map to TRBD2. The receptor was derived from a man between 18 and 29 years old in good health. Some clones in this sample may be carry-over from other donors' samples. Material for sequencing was naive CD8+ T cells from PBMCs. The chain's CDR3 is CASSTVGTSGSREQYF. The CDR3 nucleotides read TGTGCCAGCAGTACCGTCGGGACTAGCGGGAGTCGCGAGCAGTACTTC.